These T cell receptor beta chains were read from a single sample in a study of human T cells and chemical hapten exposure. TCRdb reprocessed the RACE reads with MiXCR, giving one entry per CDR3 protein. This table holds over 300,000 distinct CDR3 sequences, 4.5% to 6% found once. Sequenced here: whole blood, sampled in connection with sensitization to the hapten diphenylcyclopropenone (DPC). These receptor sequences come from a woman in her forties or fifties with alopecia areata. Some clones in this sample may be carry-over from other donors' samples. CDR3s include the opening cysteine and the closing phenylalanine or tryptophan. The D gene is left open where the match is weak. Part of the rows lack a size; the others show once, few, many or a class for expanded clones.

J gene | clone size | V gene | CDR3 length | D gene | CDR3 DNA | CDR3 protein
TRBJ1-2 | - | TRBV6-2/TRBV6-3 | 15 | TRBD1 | TGTGCCAGCAGTTACCGGCCGGGACAGAAGGATGGCTACACCTTC | CASSYRPGQKDGYTF
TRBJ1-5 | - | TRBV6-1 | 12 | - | TGTGCCAGCAGTGAACGGAATCAGCCCCAGCATTTT | CASSERNQPQHF
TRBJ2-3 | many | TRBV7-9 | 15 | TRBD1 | TGTGCCAGCAGCCCCCGGACAGGTTGGTCAGATACGCAGTATTTT | CASSPRTGWSDTQYF
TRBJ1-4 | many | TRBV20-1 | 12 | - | TGCAGTGCTAGAGAGGCCTCTGAAAAACTGTTTTTT | CSAREASEKLFF
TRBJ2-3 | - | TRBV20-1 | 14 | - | TGCAGTGCTAGAGAGGTCGGGAGAACAGATACGCAGTATTTT | CSAREVGRTDTQYF
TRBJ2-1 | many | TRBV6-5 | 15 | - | TGTGCCAGCAGCCGGGGGGCGGTCCCCTACAATGAGCAGTTCTTC | CASSRGAVPYNEQFF
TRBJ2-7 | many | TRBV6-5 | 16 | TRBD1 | TGTGCCAGCAGTTCTCGACCGGGACAGGGGGGAGGCGAGCAGTACTTC | CASSSRPGQGGGEQYF
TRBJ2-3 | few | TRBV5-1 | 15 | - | TGCGCCAGCAGGGCGGGACTGCACCCTACAGATACGCAGTATTTT | CASRAGLHPTDTQYF
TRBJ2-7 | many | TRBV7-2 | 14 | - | TGTGCCAGCAGCTTGGCGCCGGGCACCTACGAGCAGTACTTC | CASSLAPGTYEQYF
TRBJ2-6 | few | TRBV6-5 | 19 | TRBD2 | TGTGCCAGCAGTTACTCCCCTCCGGGGGGAGCCTCTGGGGCCAACGTCCTGACTTTC | CASSYSPPGGASGANVLTF
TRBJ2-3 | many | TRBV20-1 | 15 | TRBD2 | TGCAGTGCCGGGGAGAGCGGGGGGGCCACAGATACGCAGTATTTT | CSAGESGGATDTQYF